These 24 T cell receptor beta chains were all obtained from the same sample, sequenced in a study of blood T cell repertoires in COVID-19 (dated by TCRdb to 2019 to 2021). Library preparation used the immunoSEQ multiplex PCR assay. Sourced from immuneACCESS, this table was stored by TCRdb with only in-frame sequences that have V and J called. A share of the clones is absent; for the studies checked, an unresolved V gene accounts for under half, and the remainder has no known explanation. In this sample the table shows around 150,000 clones, over 80% of which occur a single time. The ten largest clonotypes hold around 5.1% of the sample. Sequencing was done on a sample of PBMCs or T cells enriched from blood (not recorded which). The receptors come from a man aged 65 to 79 who had been exposed to COVID-19.

The table lists this clone with a few counts. The J gene is TRBJ1-3, the V gene TRBV24-1, with 9 positions matching TRBD1. With 5 bases clipped from V and 4 bases from J, the junction kept 17 bases outside the gene matches. CDR1 and CDR2 from the germline V gene are KGHDR and SFDVKD. CDR3 length equals 19 residues. This CDR3 reads CATSAYRDREPHRGNTIYF. The CDR3 DNA sequence: TGTGCCACCAGTGCATACCGGGACAGGGAGCCTCACCGCGGAAACACCATATATTTT.

V is TRBV19 and J is TRBJ1-3, with D possibly TRBD1 on 5 matching bases. V was clipped by 4 bases and J by 7 bases, with 14 bases between them. Germline V gives CDR1 LNHDA, CDR2 SQIVND (reference sequence). This CDR3 is 14 amino acids long. The CDR3 region is CASSRPGRGNTIYF. CDR3 in DNA: TGTGCCAGTAGTAGACCCGGTCGGGGGAACACCATATATTTT.

This rearrangement joins TRBV19 to TRBJ2-7; 9 bases map to TRBD1. CDR3 length equals 13 residues. V shed 6 bases and J 3 bases; nucleotides not matched to a gene: 3. Germline V gives CDR1 LNHDA, CDR2 SQIVND (reference sequence). DNA for the CDR3: TGTGCCAGTAGGGGGGACAGGGACTACGAGCAGTACTTC. Encoded protein: CASRGDRDYEQYF.

The chain recombines TRBV5-6 with TRBJ2-1; 9 bases align to TRBD1. This CDR3 has 16 amino acids. V shed 4 bases, J shed 2 bases, and the junction held 7 bases outside the gene matches. Germline values: CDR1 SGHDT, CDR2 YYEEEE. DNA for the CDR3: TGTGCCAGCAGCCTCCCGGGACAGGGTACCTACAATGAGCAGTTCTTC. It specifies CASSLPGQGTYNEQFF.

The chain is built from TRBV5-3 and TRBJ2-7; TRBD1 is a possible D gene (7 bases). TRBV5-3 is placed among ORFs of uncertain function. The germline V and J ends were trimmed by 1 base and 5 bases, with 16 bases remaining between them. This CDR3 contains 15 residues. The CDR3 DNA reads as TGTGCCAGAAGCTTGATCCCAGGGGGACTCCACGAGCAGTACTTC. Its protein is CARSLIPGGLHEQYF.

This clone was seen only a few times. The genes are TRBV7-9 and TRBJ1-1, with D uncertain. Germline V gives CDR1 SEHNR, CDR2 FQNEAQ (reference sequence). Trimming removed 5 bases from V and 5 bases from J, with 12 bases in between. CDR3 length: 13 residues. The chain's CDR3 is CASSGSLRTEAFF. As DNA, the CDR3 is TGTGCCAGCAGCGGGAGTCTGAGGACTGAAGCTTTCTTT.

The chain carries TRBV6-5 and TRBJ2-7; TRBD1 matches 11 bases. Unmatched junction bases numbered 2, after V lost 2 bases and J lost 5 bases. Looked up from germline, CDR1 is MNHEY and CDR2 is SVGAGI. The CDR3 is 14 amino acids. The CDR3 DNA sequence: TGTGCCAGCAGTTACGCGGACAGGGGGCACGAGCAGTACTTC. It translates to CASSYADRGHEQYF.

This clone has only a few counts. The CDR3 here is CASSLFSESTEAFF. Written as DNA, the CDR3 is TGCGCCAGCAGCTTGTTCTCTGAGAGCACTGAAGCTTTCTTT. This sequence joins TRBV5-1 and TRBJ1-1; D unresolved. Trimming left V 1 base short and J 4 bases short, with 11 bases between. Germline assignment: CDR1 SGHRS and CDR2 YFSETQ. This CDR3 contains 14 residues.

This clone was picked up one time. The V and J genes are TRBV7-8 and TRBJ2-3; D is unclear. CDR1 and CDR2 from the germline V gene are SGHVS and FQNEAQ. The CDR3 runs 15 residues. V was shortened by 3 bases and J by 1 base, with 11 bases between the two germline ends. CDR3 nucleotides: TGTGCCAGCAGCTTTCGCGATCGGGGCACAGATACGCAGTATTTT. Translating it yields CASSFRDRGTDTQYF.

The chain joins TRBV2 to TRBJ1-2; TRBD1 is a possible D gene (6 bases). V lost 3 bases and J 1 base, leaving 9 bases between the germline ends. The CDR3 extends over 14 amino acids. Germline V lookup: CDR1 SNHLY, CDR2 FYNNEI. This CDR3 reads CASSEGAVNYGYTF. CDR3 DNA: TGTGCCAGCAGTGAGGGGGCCGTTAACTATGGCTACACCTTC.

The genes are TRBV9 and TRBJ1-2; perhaps TRBD1 as D (6 bases). Germline lookup yields CDR1 SGDLS and CDR2 YYNGEE. CDR3 length: 15 residues. Trimming removed 6 bases at V and 4 bases at J, with 19 bases between. DNA of the CDR3: TGTGCCAGCACCTCGACAGGTGGGGCTGCCTATGGCTACACCTTC. The encoded protein is CASTSTGGAAYGYTF.

The chain uses TRBV5-1 and TRBJ1-2; TRBD1 aligns across 9 bases. Per the germline V gene, CDR1 is SGHRS and CDR2 is YFSETQ. After removal of 2 bases from V and 8 bases from J, the junction contained 4 bases not matched to a gene. The CDR3 runs 13 residues. CDR3 amino acids: CASSFGDREGYTF. Written as DNA, the CDR3 is TGCGCCAGCAGCTTCGGGGACAGGGAAGGCTACACCTTC.

This clone came up once. V is TRBV5-8 and J is TRBJ1-6, with unresolved D. Germline lookup yields CDR1 SGHTS and CDR2 YDEGEE. The germline V and J ends were trimmed by 2 bases and 7 bases, with 13 bases remaining between them. The length of the CDR3 is 15 residues. The CDR3 protein is CASSFPVERNSPLHF. CDR3 nucleotide sequence: TGTGCCAGCAGCTTCCCGGTCGAGCGGAATTCACCCCTCCACTTT.

V and J are TRBV18 and TRBJ1-5; D is uncertain. Trimming cost V 1 base and J 8 bases, with 12 bases left between them. The CDR3 runs to 14 residues. Germline V lookup: CDR1 KGHSH, CDR2 LQKENI. The CDR3: CASSPQKGREPQHF. The CDR3 DNA reads TGTGCCAGCTCACCACAAAAAGGGAGGGAGCCCCAGCATTTT.

This clone was seen once. CDR3 residues: CASSQVPGGNTDTQYF. In DNA form, the CDR3 reads TGTGCCAGCAGCCAAGTCCCGGGGGGGAACACAGATACGCAGTATTTT. The V gene is TRBV14, the J gene TRBJ2-3, with 8 bases fitting TRBD2. This CDR3 is 16 amino acids long. With 1 base clipped from V and 2 bases from J, the junction kept 5 bases outside the gene matches. CDR1 and CDR2 (germline): SGHDN, FVKESK.

This clone has a handful of counts. CDR3 loop: CASSHQSRGEGEKLFF. CDR3 coding DNA: TGTGCCAGCAGCCACCAGAGCCGAGGGGAGGGGGAAAAACTGTTTTTT. The chain joins TRBV5-4 to TRBJ1-4; maybe TRBD1 (5 bases). Germline V gene data show CDR1 as SGHNT and CDR2 as YYREEE (reference sequence). This CDR3 comprises 16 residues. V lost 4 bases and J lost 8, with 21 bases in between.

In its sample, this clone was seen a few times. The V gene is TRBV6-5, the J gene TRBJ2-2; perhaps TRBD2 as D (5 bases). Trimming cost V 6 bases and J 5 bases, with 7 bases left between them. Germline CDR1 reads MNHEY; CDR2 reads SVGAGI. The CDR3 runs 12 residues. The CDR3 loop reads CASSTGTGELFF. The CDR3 DNA reads TGTGCCAGCAGCACGGGGACCGGGGAGCTGTTTTTT.

A note on this clone: Other DNA sequences from this sample encode an identical CDR3 as well. The chain carries TRBV19 and TRBJ1-1; 7 nucleotides align to TRBD1. Germline loops: CDR1 LNHDA, CDR2 SQIVND (reference sequence). The CDR3 is 13 amino acids. V shed 9 bases, J shed 2 bases, and the junction held 6 bases outside the gene matches. CDR3 sequence: CASRDRGNTEAFF. The CDR3 coding sequence is TGTGCCAGCCGGGACAGAGGAAACACTGAAGCTTTCTTT.

CDR3 sequence reads: CASSLAGFRSYEQYF. CDR3 DNA sequence: TGTGCCAGTAGTCTTGCGGGATTTCGCTCCTACGAGCAGTACTTC. V and J are TRBV19 and TRBJ2-7, with a tentative D call TRBD2 (6 bases). V was trimmed by 5 bases and J by 0 bases, leaving 14 bases between them. The CDR3 length is 15 residues. From germline, CDR1 is LNHDA and CDR2 SQIVND (reference sequence).

The CDR3 region has the DNA TGTGCCAGCAGTTACCTAGACAGGGGTGAGCCCCAGCATTTT. Encoded protein: CASSYLDRGEPQHF. The chain couples TRBV7-9 to TRBJ1-5; TRBD1 matches 8 bases. Germline V gene data show CDR1 as SEHNR and CDR2 as FQNEAQ (reference sequence). The V gene end was trimmed by 6 bases and the J gene end by 8 bases; junction bases not matched to a gene: 9. The length of the CDR3 is 14 residues.

The genes are TRBV9 and TRBJ2-1; D possibly corresponds to TRBD1 (5 bases). The CDR3 loop spans 15 amino acids. The ends were cut back, 3 bases at V and 0 bases at J, with 10 bases in the middle. Germline V gene lookup returns CDR1 SGDLS and CDR2 YYNGEE. Here the CDR3 reads CASSDRSSSYNEQFF. The CDR3 nucleotides are TGTGCCAGCAGCGACAGGTCCAGCTCCTACAATGAGCAGTTCTTC.

The genes are TRBV20-1 and TRBJ1-1; TRBD1 is a possible D gene (5 bases). Trimming stripped 6 bases from V and 9 bases from J, with 14 bases between. The CDR3 totals 11 residues. Germline CDR1 and CDR2: DFQATT and SNEGSKA (reference sequence). This CDR3 reads CSAQGEGQAFF. As DNA, the CDR3 is TGCAGTGCCCAAGGGGAGGGTCAAGCTTTCTTT.

This chain uses TRBV29-1 with TRBJ2-5, with TRBD1 identical over 9 bases. CDR1 is SQVTM and CDR2 is ANQGSEA in the germline V gene. After removal of 1 base from V and 5 bases from J, the junction contained 11 bases not matched to a gene. The CDR3 covers 16 residues. CDR3 in amino acids: CSVEAQDRGEWETQYF. In DNA form, the CDR3 reads TGCAGCGTTGAAGCCCAGGACAGGGGAGAGTGGGAGACCCAGTACTTC.

This chain joins TRBV29-1 and TRBJ1-2; the match to TRBD1 covers 7 bases. The V segment lost 4 bases and the J segment 3 bases; nucleotides outside the gene matches: 2. Germline CDR1 SQVTM, CDR2 ANQGSEA. CDR3 length equals 12 residues. This CDR3 reads CSVGTGDYGYTF. The CDR3 bases are TGCAGCGTTGGAACAGGGGACTATGGCTACACCTTC.